This entry lists 5 T cell receptor beta chains sequenced from one sample in a study of T cell responses to AZD1222 COVID-19 vaccine. Generated by immunoSEQ multiplex PCR, the TCRdb table keeps only in-frame clones and is missing some. The sample contains 150,000 or so clones, 88% of which appear only once. Source: peripheral blood, taken after recovery from COVID-19. Every receptor here comes from an adult who had recovered from COVID-19.

The table lists this clone with a count of one. This sequence joins TRBV10-3 and TRBJ1-6, with TRBD1 matching over 7 bases. Germline values: CDR1 ENHRY, CDR2 SYGVKD. Trimming at V came to 4 bases and at J to 9 bases, leaving 6 bases not matched to a gene. This CDR3 is built from 14 residues. The CDR3 loop reads CAISVGDRGSPLHF. CDR3 DNA sequence: TGTGCCATCAGTGTCGGGGACAGAGGTTCACCCCTCCACTTT.

The rearrangement uses TRBV11-3 and TRBJ2-1, with 7 bases aligning to TRBD2. The CDR3 spans 16 residues. Unmatched junction bases numbered 9, after V lost 1 base and J lost 6 bases. The germline gives CDR1 SGHNT, CDR2 YENEEA. CDR3 bases: TGTGCCAGCAGCTTAGGCGGGACTACCCATTCCAATGAGCAGTTCTTC. It specifies CASSLGGTTHSNEQFF.

J is TRBJ2-5 and V is TRBV7-2; 7 nucleotides agree with TRBD2. The CDR3 is made up of 13 amino acids. V dropped 9 bases and J dropped 4; count of bases not matched to a gene: 8. Germline CDR1 is SGHTA and CDR2 is FQGNSA. CDR3 loop: CASKRGEAETQYF. The CDR3 coding sequence is TGTGCCAGTAAACGGGGGGAGGCAGAGACCCAGTACTTC.

The chain uses TRBV5-1 and TRBJ2-7; D uncertain. The CDR3 has 11 amino acids. V was pared by 0 bases and J by 5 bases, with 3 bases between. The germline V gene has CDR1 SGHRS and CDR2 YFSETQ. CDR3 in amino acids: CASSLANEQYF. The CDR3 DNA follows: TGCGCCAGCAGCTTGGCCAACGAGCAGTACTTC.

The chain is built from TRBV13 and TRBJ2-7; the match to TRBD2 covers 11 bases. Germline V lookup: CDR1 PRHDT, CDR2 FYEKMQ (reference sequence). The CDR3 consists of 16 residues. Trimming took 7 bases from V and 2 from J; bases not matched to a gene: 10. This CDR3 is CASNMRLAGGPYEQYF. As DNA, the CDR3 is TGTGCCAGCAATATGAGGCTAGCGGGGGGACCCTACGAGCAGTACTTC.